What follows is one TCR beta chain and its context. Its antigen is undetermined. This sample was included in a study of cytomegalovirus exposure and HLA in healthy donors. The PCR used 60 Vbeta and 13 Jbeta primers. Some clones are missing from TCRdb's copy, which holds only in-frame ones; the method was immunoSEQ multiplex PCR. The sample has about 160,000 clones, 60% to 85% seen once. Overall study findings and caveats: According to a later analysis, most TCR beta chains associated with CMV appeared HLA-restricted. It was reported in a later analysis that an Asian-associated ancestry cluster showed fewer N-insertions than the approximately 670-donor mean.

The germline V and J ends were trimmed by 4 bases and 5 bases, with 14 bases remaining between them. Germline CDR1 SGHAT, CDR2 FQDESV (reference sequence). The CDR3 length is 14 residues. Donors in the study were healthy people who gave bone marrow. V is TRBV11-1 and J is TRBJ1-2; D uncertain. This TCR was recovered from a middle-aged woman in good health and CMV-seronegative. The sample consisted of PBMCs. The CDR3 DNA follows: TGTGCCAGCAGCTCCAATGTCGGCGGATATGGCTACACCTTC. It codes for CASSSNVGGYGYTF. The entire variable domain, with the rest obtained from reference TRBV11-1 and TRBJ1-2, is as follows: EAEVAQSPRYKITEKSQAVAFWCDPISGHATLYWYRQILGQGPELLVQFQDESVVDDSQLPKDRFSAERLKGVDSTLKIQPAELGDSAMYLCASSSNVGGYGYTFGSGTRLTVV.